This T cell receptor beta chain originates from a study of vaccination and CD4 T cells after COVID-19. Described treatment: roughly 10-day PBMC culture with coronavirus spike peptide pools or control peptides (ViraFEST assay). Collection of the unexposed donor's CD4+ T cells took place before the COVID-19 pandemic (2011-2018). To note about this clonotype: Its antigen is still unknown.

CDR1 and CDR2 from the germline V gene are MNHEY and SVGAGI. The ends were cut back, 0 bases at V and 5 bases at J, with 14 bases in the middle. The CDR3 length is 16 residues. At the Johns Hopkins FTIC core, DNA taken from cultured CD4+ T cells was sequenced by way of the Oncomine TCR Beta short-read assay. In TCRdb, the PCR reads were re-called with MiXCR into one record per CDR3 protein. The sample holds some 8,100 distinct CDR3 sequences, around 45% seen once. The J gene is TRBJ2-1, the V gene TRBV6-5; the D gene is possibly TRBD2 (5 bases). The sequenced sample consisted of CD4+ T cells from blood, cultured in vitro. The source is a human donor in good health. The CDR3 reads CASSYSKRVGNNEQFF. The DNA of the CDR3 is TGTGCCAGCAGTTACTCGAAGAGGGTCGGCAACAATGAGCAGTTCTTC.